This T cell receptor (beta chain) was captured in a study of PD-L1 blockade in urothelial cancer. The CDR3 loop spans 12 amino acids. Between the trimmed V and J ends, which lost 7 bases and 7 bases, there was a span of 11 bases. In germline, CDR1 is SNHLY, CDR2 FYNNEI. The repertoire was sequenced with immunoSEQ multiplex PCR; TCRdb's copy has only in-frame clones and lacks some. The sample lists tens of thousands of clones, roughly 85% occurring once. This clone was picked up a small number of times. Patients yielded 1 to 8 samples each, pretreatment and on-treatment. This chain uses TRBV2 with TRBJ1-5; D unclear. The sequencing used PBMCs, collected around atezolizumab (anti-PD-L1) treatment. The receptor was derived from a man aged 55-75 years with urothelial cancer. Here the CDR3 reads CASKREGQPQHF. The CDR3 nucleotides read TGTGCCAGCAAGCGGGAAGGACAGCCCCAGCATTTT. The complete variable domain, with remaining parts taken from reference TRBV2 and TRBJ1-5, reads EPEVTQTPSHQVTQMGQEVILRCVPISNHLYFYWYRQILGQKVEFLVSFYNNEISEKSEIFDDQFSVERPDGSNFTLKIRSTKLEDSAMYFCASKREGQPQHFGDGTRLSIL.